These T cell receptor beta chains were read from a single sample in a study of T cells in tuberculosis. Data came from immunoSEQ multiplex PCR; TCRdb stores just in-frame clones and leaves some out. The table records about 38,000 clones, roughly 94% of them present only once. The sequencing here drew on PBMCs, taken at tuberculosis diagnosis. These receptors came from an adult with tuberculosis. Each CDR3 is given with its conserved first and last residue. Fields, in order: CDR3 length, V gene, D gene, clone size, J gene, CDR3 DNA, CDR3 protein. A D gene is named only where the DNA matches it firmly. The listing skips clone size in some rows; elsewhere it reads once, few, many or a size class.

15,TRBV4-2,.,.,TRBJ1-5,TGTGCCAGCAGCCCGACCACAGGGTCTAATCAGCCCCAGCATTTT,CASSPTTGSNQPQHF
16,TRBV18,TRBD1,.,TRBJ2-4,TGTGCCAGCTCTGACAGGGGGATGCGAGCCAAAAACATTCAGTACTTC,CASSDRGMRAKNIQYF
17,TRBV7-6,.,.,TRBJ1-3,TGTGCCAGCAGCTTAGGGGTGTCGGGGAACCCTGGAAACACCATATATTTT,CASSLGVSGNPGNTIYF
14,TRBV7-9,.,.,TRBJ1-4,TGTGCCAGCAGCTTAGGGCAGGGTGGCGAAAAACTGTTTTTT,CASSLGQGGEKLFF
17,TRBV5-1,.,.,TRBJ2-4,TGCGCCAGCAGCCCCTCGGGAGCGGGCTTAGCCAAAAACATTCAGTACTTC,CASSPSGAGLAKNIQYF
12,TRBV2,TRBD1,.,TRBJ2-7,TGTGCCAGCAGGACAGGGTTCTACGAGCAGTACTTC,CASRTGFYEQYF
15,TRBV12-5,.,.,TRBJ2-3,TGTGCTAGTGGTTTGGAGGGAGCTAGCACAGATACGCAGTATTTT,CASGLEGASTDTQYF
13,TRBV19,.,.,TRBJ1-2,TGTGCCAGTAGTATGGGGGCCGCCGACGGCTACACCTTC,CASSMGAADGYTF
15,TRBV25-1,.,.,TRBJ1-6,TGTGCCAGCAGCCAGGGGAGCTCCTATAATTCACCCCTCCACTTT,CASSQGSSYNSPLHF
20,TRBV7-6,TRBD2,.,TRBJ2-2,TGTGCCAGCAGCACGAAGACTAGCGGGGGGTCCATCGTGGACACCGGGGAGCTGTTTTTT,CASSTKTSGGSIVDTGELFF
15,TRBV6-1,TRBD1,.,TRBJ1-2,TGTGCCAGCAGTGAAGCATGGGACAGGGCTTTCGGCTACACCTTC,CASSEAWDRAFGYTF
15,TRBV6-1,TRBD1,.,TRBJ1-5,TGTGCCAGCAGTGCTGGGACAGGGGGGAATCAGCCCCAGCATTTT,CASSAGTGGNQPQHF
16,TRBV6-5,.,.,TRBJ2-1,TGTGCCAGCAGTTACAAATACAGGTTATCCCCCAATGAGCAGTTCTTC,CASSYKYRLSPNEQFF
16,TRBV9,.,.,TRBJ1-1,TGTGCCAGCAGCGTAGTACCCAAACAGGGAGACACTGAAGCTTTCTTT,CASSVVPKQGDTEAFF
14,TRBV30,.,.,TRBJ1-3,TGTGCCTGGAGTCCTGTATTGAGTGGAAACACCATATATTTT,CAWSPVLSGNTIYF
14,TRBV2,TRBD1,.,TRBJ2-1,TGTGCCAGCAGGTATGGGACAGCGCGCAATGAGCAGTTCTTC,CASRYGTARNEQFF
21,TRBV4-1,TRBD2,.,TRBJ2-3,TGCGCCAGCAGCCAGGCCAGAGTAGCGGGGGGATTAAGGAAGAGTGCAGATACGCAGTATTTT,CASSQARVAGGLRKSADTQYF
15,TRBV6-1,.,.,TRBJ1-6,TGTGCCAGCAGTAAACAGGGAAGGGGCGATTCACCCCTCCACTTT,CASSKQGRGDSPLHF
13,TRBV6-1,.,few,TRBJ1-2,TGTGCCAGCAGTGCAACAGGGAACTATGGCTACACCTTC,CASSATGNYGYTF
16,TRBV28,TRBD1,.,TRBJ1-6,TGTGCCAGCAGTTTGGCCGGGGACAGGCGGAATTCACCCCTCCACTTT,CASSLAGDRRNSPLHF
17,TRBV28,TRBD1,.,TRBJ2-6,TGTGCCAGCAGTTCCACGGACAGGAGCGCTGGGGCCAACGTCCTGACTTTC,CASSSTDRSAGANVLTF
15,TRBV5-8,TRBD1,.,TRBJ2-4,TGTGCCAGCAGCGTTGGGACAGAATTACGAAACATTCAGTACTTC,CASSVGTELRNIQYF
15,TRBV10-3,.,.,TRBJ1-2,TGTGCCATCAGTGAGTCGCAGGGGTATAACTATGGCTACACCTTC,CAISESQGYNYGYTF
16,TRBV4-1,.,.,TRBJ1-2,TGCGCCAGCAGCCAAGAAAAGAATCTCGGAGACTATGGCTACACCTTC,CASSQEKNLGDYGYTF
14,TRBV13,.,.,TRBJ1-1,TGTGCCAGCAGCCTCCTTAATTCGAACACTGAAGCTTTCTTT,CASSLLNSNTEAFF
14,TRBV9,.,.,TRBJ2-7,TGTGCCAGCAGCCCCAGAGGTAATCTCTACGAGCAGTACTTC,CASSPRGNLYEQYF
14,TRBV5-6,.,.,TRBJ1-5,TGTGCCAGCAGCTATTCAGGCTATATGGAGCCCCAGCATTTT,CASSYSGYMEPQHF
13,TRBV7-2,.,.,TRBJ1-5,TGTGCCAGCAGCTTACGTAGCAATCAGCCCCAGCATTTT,CASSLRSNQPQHF
11,TRBV12-5,.,.,TRBJ1-3,TGTGCTAGTGGCCGTGGAAACACCATATATTTT,CASGRGNTIYF
16,TRBV5-1,.,.,TRBJ2-2,TGCGCCAGCAGCTTGAGGGGGGACAGGAACACCGGGGAGCTGTTTTTT,CASSLRGDRNTGELFF
16,TRBV7-2,.,.,TRBJ2-3,TGTGCCAGCAGCCTCCTCGGGCGGGGAGCCACAGATACGCAGTATTTT,CASSLLGRGATDTQYF
15,TRBV5-5,TRBD1,large,TRBJ1-2,TGTGCCAGCAGCTTGTCAGGGGGCAGTATGTATGGCTACACCTTC,CASSLSGGSMYGYTF
14,TRBV11-3,.,.,TRBJ2-4,TGTGCCAGCAGCTCCAGGGTGGGCAAAAACATTCAGTACTTC,CASSSRVGKNIQYF
12,TRBV9,.,.,TRBJ1-2,TGTGCCAGCAGCGTAGAAGGGGATGGCTACACCTTC,CASSVEGDGYTF
15,TRBV5-6,TRBD1,.,TRBJ1-1,TGTGCCAGCAGCACTGGACAGGGGGCCGACACTGAAGCTTTCTTT,CASSTGQGADTEAFF
17,TRBV4-1,TRBD2,.,TRBJ2-3,TGCGCCAGCAGCCAAAAAGGGACTAGTAGGGTCACAGATACGCAGTATTTT,CASSQKGTSRVTDTQYF
13,TRBV6-5,.,.,TRBJ2-7,TGTGCCAGCAGCCGATTCCTACCCTACGAGCAGTACTTC,CASSRFLPYEQYF
22,TRBV10-1,.,.,TRBJ2-6,TGCGCCAGCAGTGAGTCTCTTTTCAACTCAGGGTTCCTGGTTTCTGGGGCCAACGTCCTGACTTTC,CASSESLFNSGFLVSGANVLTF
15,TRBV7-2,.,.,TRBJ2-3,TGTGCCAGCAGCAACGGACAGACGTTCGGGGATACGCAGTATTTT,CASSNGQTFGDTQYF
15,TRBV4-1,.,once,TRBJ1-2,TGCGCCAGCAGCCAAGATCTTGCAGGAATCTATGGCTACACCTTC,CASSQDLAGIYGYTF
13,TRBV5-1,.,.,TRBJ1-1,TGCGCCAGCAGCTTGGGAGGGAACACTGAAGCTTTCTTT,CASSLGGNTEAFF
15,TRBV6-1,TRBD2,.,TRBJ2-7,TGTGCCAGCAGCTTAGCGGGGACCTTCTCCTACGAGCAGTACTTC,CASSLAGTFSYEQYF
13,TRBV18,.,.,TRBJ1-5,TGTGCCAGCTCCTCGGGGATTGAGGGGCCCCAGCATTTT,CASSSGIEGPQHF
14,TRBV19,.,.,TRBJ1-5,TGTGCCAGTAGTATGACGAGGTTGGATCAGCCCCAGCATTTT,CASSMTRLDQPQHF
13,TRBV9,TRBD2,.,TRBJ2-4,TGTGCCAGCAGCTCTGGGACTAGCATCATTCAGTACTTC,CASSSGTSIIQYF
14,TRBV21-1,.,.,TRBJ1-1,TGTGCCAGCAGCAAAGAACGGTGGAACACTGAAGCTTTCTTT,CASSKERWNTEAFF
11,TRBV28,.,.,TRBJ2-1,TGTGCCAGCAGTAAGAACAGGGACCTGTTCTTC,CASSKNRDLFF
14,TRBV5-4,TRBD2,.,TRBJ2-5,TGTGCCAGCAGCCCCGGGACTACTCAAGAGACCCAGTACTTC,CASSPGTTQETQYF
17,TRBV4-1,TRBD2,.,TRBJ2-3,TGCGCCAGCAGCCAACCAACTAGCGGGGGGCCGACGGATACGCAGTATTTT,CASSQPTSGGPTDTQYF
15,TRBV6-1,.,.,TRBJ2-6,TGTGCCAGCAGTAGGTCGGCGGCTGGGGCCAACGTCCTGACTTTC,CASSRSAAGANVLTF
16,TRBV5-4,.,.,TRBJ2-7,TGTGCCAGCGGGGAAATGACAGGCAGGAGCTCCTACGAGCAGTACTTC,CASGEMTGRSSYEQYF
15,TRBV5-5,TRBD1,.,TRBJ2-3,TGTGCCAGCAGGCCCCCGGGACAGGGTGAACATACGCAGTATTTT,CASRPPGQGEHTQYF